This T cell receptor (beta chain) appears in the sequencing data of a study of molecular identifiers for immune sequencing clone quantification. Study findings and constraints: Even with more than 950,000 naive cells present, spiked Jurkat TCR RNA from one cell was reportedly detectable.

In the case of this clonotype: What it binds is not known. One end of the junction does not line up with germline, which may come from a read error.

The naive CD8 libraries originated from between about 18,000 and 1,000,000 sorted cells and drew on 10%, 30% or 50% RNA. Germline CDR1 LGHNA, CDR2 YSLEER. This CDR3 spans 14 amino acids. One entry per CDR3 protein, called by TCRdb with MiXCR from the PCR reads. This repertoire shows 490,000 or so distinct CDR3 sequences, roughly 23% found once; its top ten account for approximately 0.84%. The J gene is TRBJ1-1, the V gene TRBV4-3; D is unresolved. The sample taken for sequencing was naive CD8+ T cells from blood, with Jurkat cell RNA spiked in. Described subset: FACS-sorted CD8+CD4-CCR7+CD45RA+ naive T cells. This TCR was recovered from a human donor in good health. Some libraries in this study had Jurkat cell RNA spiked in. CDR3 in amino acids: CAGSQSAWSTEAFF. Here the CDR3 DNA reads TGCGCCGGCAGCCAAAGTGCGTGGAGCACTGAAGCTTTCTTT.